This T cell receptor (beta chain) was captured by sequencing in a study of blood T cells in healthy people across ages. Study-level points and caveats: In older individuals, TCR beta diversity per million T cells was lower, falling roughly linearly with age.

Each individual donor underwent a draw of ten milliliters of peripheral blood. The V end lost 2 bases, the J end lost 5 bases, and 13 bases lay between the germline ends. This CDR3 comprises 14 residues. Germline V lookup: CDR1 MNHNY, CDR2 SVGAGI (reference sequence). A second PCR of about 6 to 11 cycles used a sample-barcoded 5' primer and a J-beta primer mix. Every cDNA molecule bore a tag from a template-switch adaptor containing 12 random nucleotides. Each single sample gave us at least 2.5 million CDR3-containing paired-end reads. TCRdb itself ran the 5' RACE reads through MiXCR, one entry per CDR3 protein. The profile covers about 1,500,000 distinct CDR3 sequences, with 28% appearing a single time and 6.5% to 8.5% taken by the ten largest. This clonotype was seen a handful of times. Antigen unknown.

The chain recombines TRBV6-6 with TRBJ2-7; tentative D call: TRBD1 (5 bases). The source of this sequence is a woman in her 30s in good health. The specimen sequenced was blood. The CDR3, as DNA: TGTGCCAGCAGTTACCAGGGCCCACGGGACGAGCAGTACTTC. Its protein product is CASSYQGPRDEQYF.